This TCR beta chain was captured in a study of metastatic and nonmetastatic thyroid tumors. Study-wide context: Repertoires from blood and tumor or nodule tissue of malignant and benign thyroid patients were compared. Broader study findings: Compared with benign nodules, malignant thyroid tumors were reported to have significantly higher TCR beta diversity in both blood and tumor.

In regard to this clone: Its antigen is unknown.

Original analysis: CDR3 was compared across clinicopathological groups, and the resulting differences were used to build a distant-metastasis classifier for papillary thyroid cancer. TCRdb reanalyzed the PCR reads via MiXCR. These V and J calls derive from TCRdb rather than the authors' analysis. The profile shows tens of thousands of clones, around 13% of them singletons. The CDR3 runs to 17 residues. CDR1 is MNHNS, CDR2 SASEGT, per germline. Trimming pared 6 bases from V and 0 bases from J, leaving 17 bases between. Thyroid surgery was preceded by no treatment in any patient. The specimen sequenced was tumor tissue. The origin of this receptor is a female donor with papillary thyroid cancer or a benign thyroid nodule (not recorded which). Some clones in this sample may be carry-over from other donors' samples. The chain links TRBV6-1 to TRBJ2-2, with D possibly TRBD1 on 6 matching bases. CDR3 amino acids: CASSQWQGIANTGELFF. CDR3 nucleotide sequence: TGTGCCAGCAGCCAATGGCAGGGGATCGCGAACACCGGGGAGCTGTTTTTT.